A selection of T cell receptor beta chains follows, all from one sample in a study of PD-L1 blockade in urothelial cancer. Some clones are missing from TCRdb's copy, which holds only in-frame ones; the method was immunoSEQ multiplex PCR. The sample consists of more than 95,000 clones, approximately 85% of them appearing once. Here the sequenced sample was PBMCs, taken around atezolizumab (anti-PD-L1) treatment. Source of these receptors: a man in his fifties or sixties with urothelial cancer. CDR3s include the opening cysteine and the closing phenylalanine or tryptophan. The D gene is left open where the match is weak. Clone size is shown for a subset of rows, as once, few, many or a class of expanded clone.

>TRBJ1-4|TRBD1|TRBV30|.
TGTGCCTGGGAAACAGGGGGAGGTGAAAAACTGTTTTTT
CAWETGGGEKLFF
>TRBJ1-2|.|TRBV19|few
TGTGCCAGTAGATCCGGTACAGGGAACTATGGCTACACCTTC
CASRSGTGNYGYTF
>TRBJ2-7|.|TRBV7-2|once
TGTGCCAGCAGCCTCACAGTCGGGGGCGCGGGAGTTGTCTACGAGCAGTACTTC
CASSLTVGGAGVVYEQYF
>TRBJ2-7|TRBD1|TRBV5-1|.
TGCGCCAGCAGCTCGGGACAGGAACTGTGGGAGCAGTACTTC
CASSSGQELWEQYF
>TRBJ1-1|.|TRBV4-1|.
TGCGCCAGCAGCCAAGATAGGGAAGGGGTAACTGAAGCTTTCTTT
CASSQDREGVTEAFF
>TRBJ2-5|TRBD1|TRBV11-2|.
TGTGCCAGCAGCTTATTCGACAGGGGCCAAGAGACCCAGTACTTC
CASSLFDRGQETQYF
>TRBJ2-1|.|TRBV2|.
TGTGCCAGCAGCCCATTTGATGAGCAGTTCTTC
CASSPFDEQFF
>TRBJ1-5|.|TRBV7-9|few
TGTGCCAGCAGCTTAAGGGACTCCAATCAGCCCCAGCATTTT
CASSLRDSNQPQHF
>TRBJ2-5|.|TRBV5-1|.
TGCGCCAGCAGCTTGGGCGGCGTCCAAGAGACCCAGTACTTC
CASSLGGVQETQYF
>TRBJ1-4|.|TRBV28|.
TGTGCCAGCAGACCGGGACTGATGAATGAAAAACTGTTTTTT
CASRPGLMNEKLFF
>TRBJ2-7|TRBD2|TRBV28|.
TGTGCCAGCAGTCCGCCGACTAGCGGGAGGCCCGAGCAGTACTTC
CASSPPTSGRPEQYF
>TRBJ2-7|.|TRBV15|.
TGTGCCACCAGCAGAGATCCCCGGGACACTACCTACGAGCAGTACTTC
CATSRDPRDTTYEQYF
>TRBJ1-1|.|TRBV30|.
TGTGCCTGGAGTCAGGGGACCTTCCTAATCCGGTGGAACACTGAAGCTTTCTTT
CAWSQGTFLIRWNTEAFF
>TRBJ1-2|TRBD1|TRBV27|.
TGTGCCAGCAGTTTAAGGGCAGGGGGTATCTATGGCTACACCTTC
CASSLRAGGIYGYTF
>TRBJ1-2|.|TRBV6-5|few
TGTGCCAGCAGCCTCCCACCGGATGGCTACACCTTC
CASSLPPDGYTF
>TRBJ1-3|.|TRBV6-5|.
TGTGCCAGCAGTTCTACCCTATCTGGAAACACCATATATTTT
CASSSTLSGNTIYF
>TRBJ2-7|TRBD1|TRBV7-9|.
TGTGCCAGCAGCTCCGGGACAGGGCCACTCTACGAGCAGTACTTC
CASSSGTGPLYEQYF
>TRBJ2-2|.|TRBV27|once
TGTGCCAGCAGTTCGTTCGGGGAGCTGTTTTTT
CASSSFGELFF
>TRBJ2-5|TRBD2|TRBV7-9|.
TGTGCCAGCAGCCTAGGACTAGCGGGAGGGCGTCTCCAAGAGACCCAGTACTTC
CASSLGLAGGRLQETQYF
>TRBJ2-1|.|TRBV14|.
TGTGCCAGCAGCCAAGGAAGGTGGGGGACAACCTACAATGAGCAGTTCTTC
CASSQGRWGTTYNEQFF
>TRBJ1-1|.|TRBV19|few
TGTGCCAGTAGTTCCCCCCACATGAACACTGAAGCTTTCTTT
CASSSPHMNTEAFF
>TRBJ2-2|.|TRBV5-6|.
TGTGCCAGCAGCTTCCAGACAGGACAGACCGGGGAGCTGTTTTTT
CASSFQTGQTGELFF
>TRBJ2-2|TRBD2|TRBV11-1|once
TGTGCCAGCAGCTCCACCGGGACTAGCGTTACCGGGGAGCTGTTTTTT
CASSSTGTSVTGELFF